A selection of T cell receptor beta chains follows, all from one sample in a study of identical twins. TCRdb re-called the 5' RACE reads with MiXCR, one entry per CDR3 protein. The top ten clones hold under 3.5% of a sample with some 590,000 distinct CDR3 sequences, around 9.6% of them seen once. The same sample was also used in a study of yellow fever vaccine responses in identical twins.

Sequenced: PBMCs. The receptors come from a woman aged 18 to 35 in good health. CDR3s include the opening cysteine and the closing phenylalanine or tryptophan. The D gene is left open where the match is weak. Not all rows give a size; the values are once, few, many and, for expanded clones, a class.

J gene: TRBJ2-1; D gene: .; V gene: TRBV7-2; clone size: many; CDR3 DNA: TGTGCCAGCACCTTGAGGGACCTGGGGGCCAATGAGCAGTTCTTC; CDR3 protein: CASTLRDLGANEQFF
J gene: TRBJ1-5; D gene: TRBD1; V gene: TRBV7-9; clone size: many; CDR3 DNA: TGTGCCAGCAGCCCCGGGACAGGGGGAGGTCAGCCCCAGCATTTT; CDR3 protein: CASSPGTGGGQPQHF
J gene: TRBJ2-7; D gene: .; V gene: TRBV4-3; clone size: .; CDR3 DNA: TGCGCCAGCAGCCAAGATAGAACAGGAGCCTACGAGCAGTACTTC; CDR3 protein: CASSQDRTGAYEQYF
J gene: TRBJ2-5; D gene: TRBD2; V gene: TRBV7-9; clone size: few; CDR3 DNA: TGTGCCAGCAGCTCCGGGACTAAGCCCCCGGGGGAGACCCAGTACTTC; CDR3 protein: CASSSGTKPPGETQYF
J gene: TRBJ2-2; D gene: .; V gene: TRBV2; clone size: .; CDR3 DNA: TGTGCCAGCAGGATACAGGGATGGACCGGGGAGCTGTTTTTT; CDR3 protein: CASRIQGWTGELFF
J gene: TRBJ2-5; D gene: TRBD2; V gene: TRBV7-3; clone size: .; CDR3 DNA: TGTGCCAGCAGCTTAACAACTAGCGGCGAAGAGACCCAGTACTTC; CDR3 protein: CASSLTTSGEETQYF
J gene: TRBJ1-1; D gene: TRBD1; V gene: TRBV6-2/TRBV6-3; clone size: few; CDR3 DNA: TGTGCCAGCAGTTCCCAGGGGGCGAGGAACACTGAAGCTTTCTTT; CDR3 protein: CASSSQGARNTEAFF
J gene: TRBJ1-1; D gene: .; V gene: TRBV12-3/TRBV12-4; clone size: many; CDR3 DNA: TGTGCCAGCAGTTCGAGGACGGAGAACACTGAAGCTTTCTTT; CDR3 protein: CASSSRTENTEAFF
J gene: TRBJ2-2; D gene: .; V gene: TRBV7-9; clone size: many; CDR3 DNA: TGTGCCAGCAGCCCGCGTGGTCCGGGTAACACCGGGGAGCTGTTTTTT; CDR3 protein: CASSPRGPGNTGELFF
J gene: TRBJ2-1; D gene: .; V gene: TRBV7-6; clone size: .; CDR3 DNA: TGTGCCAGCAGCTTACCCAGGAGGGGGCCGGTATACAATGAGCAGTTCTTC; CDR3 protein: CASSLPRRGPVYNEQFF
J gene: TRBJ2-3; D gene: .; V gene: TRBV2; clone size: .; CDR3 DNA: TGTGCCAGCAGTGGGCTGTGGGGCACAGATACGCAGTATTTT; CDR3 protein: CASSGLWGTDTQYF
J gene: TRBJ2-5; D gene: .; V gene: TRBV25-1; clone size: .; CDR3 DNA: TGTGCCAGCGCCCCCGGACGGTTACAAGAGACCCAGTACTTC; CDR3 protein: CASAPGRLQETQYF
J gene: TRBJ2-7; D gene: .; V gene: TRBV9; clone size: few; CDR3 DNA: TGTGCCAGCAGCGTAGAGGGCCTCGAGCAGTACTTC; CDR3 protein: CASSVEGLEQYF
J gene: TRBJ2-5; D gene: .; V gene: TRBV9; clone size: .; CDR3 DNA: TGTGCCAGCAGCGTGGGTCAGGGTCAAACCCCTATGGAGACCCAGTACTTC; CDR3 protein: CASSVGQGQTPMETQYF
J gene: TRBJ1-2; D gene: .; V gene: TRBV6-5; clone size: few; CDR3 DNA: TGTGCCAGCAGTTACTCGAAAGTCGGACAACCCTACACCTTC; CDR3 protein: CASSYSKVGQPYTF
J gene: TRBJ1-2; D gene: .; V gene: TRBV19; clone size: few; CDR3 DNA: TGTGCCAGTACCAGGGAGGGCGGGAACCTCTATGGCTACACCTTC; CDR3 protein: CASTREGGNLYGYTF
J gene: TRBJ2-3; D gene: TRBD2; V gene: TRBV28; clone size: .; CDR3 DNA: TGTGCCAGCAGGCCGACTAGCGGGTTGGCAGATACGCAGTATTTT; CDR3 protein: CASRPTSGLADTQYF
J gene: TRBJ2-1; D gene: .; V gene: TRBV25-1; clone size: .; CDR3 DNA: TGTGCCAGCAGTGAGTCGGTTCAGGGGAGGCATGAGCAGTTCTTC; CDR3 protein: CASSESVQGRHEQFF
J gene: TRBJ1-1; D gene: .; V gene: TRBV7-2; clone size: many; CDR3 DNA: TGTGCCAGCAGCTTAGTGGGGGGCCCAAACACTGAAGCTTTCTTT; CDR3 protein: CASSLVGGPNTEAFF
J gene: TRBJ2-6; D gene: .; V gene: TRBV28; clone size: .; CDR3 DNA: TGTGCCAGCAGTTTCCCCCAGGTTAACGTCCTGACTTTC; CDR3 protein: CASSFPQVNVLTF
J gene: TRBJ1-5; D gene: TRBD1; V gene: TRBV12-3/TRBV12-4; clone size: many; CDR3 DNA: TGTGCCAGCAAGACCGGGACAGAAAATCAGCCCCAGCATTTT; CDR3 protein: CASKTGTENQPQHF
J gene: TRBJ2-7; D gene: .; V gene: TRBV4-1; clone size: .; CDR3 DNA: TGCGCCAGCAGCCAAGGACAGGTTACCTACGAGCAGTACTTC; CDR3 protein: CASSQGQVTYEQYF
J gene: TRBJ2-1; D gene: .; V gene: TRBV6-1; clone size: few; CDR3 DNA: TGTGCCAGCAGTGAAGCGAACAATGAGCAGTTCTTC; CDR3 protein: CASSEANNEQFF
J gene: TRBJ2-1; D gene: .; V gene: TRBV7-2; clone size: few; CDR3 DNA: TGTGCCAGCAGCCCCCAACATGGGTGGTCGGGAGTCGAGCAGTTCTTC; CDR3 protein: CASSPQHGWSGVEQFF
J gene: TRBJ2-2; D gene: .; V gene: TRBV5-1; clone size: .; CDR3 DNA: TGCGCCAGCAGCTTGGCCGTTCAGGGCGGGGAGCTGTTTTTT; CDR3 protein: CASSLAVQGGELFF
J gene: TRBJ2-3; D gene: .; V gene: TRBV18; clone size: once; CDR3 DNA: TGTGCCAGCTCACCACCGGCGAGGGCAGATACGCAGTATTTT; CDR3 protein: CASSPPARADTQYF
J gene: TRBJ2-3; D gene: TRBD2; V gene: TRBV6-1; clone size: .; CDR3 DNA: TGTGCCAGCAGTCTAGCGGGGATCAGCACAGATACGCAGTATTTT; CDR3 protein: CASSLAGISTDTQYF
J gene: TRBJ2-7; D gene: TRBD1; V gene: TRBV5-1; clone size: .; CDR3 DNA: TGCGCCAGCAGCTTGACTCAGGGGGACAGAAGCTACGAGCAGTACTTC; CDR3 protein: CASSLTQGDRSYEQYF
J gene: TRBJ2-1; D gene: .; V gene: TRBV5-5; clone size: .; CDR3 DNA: TGTGCCAGCAGCCTATCGAAGGTCAATGAGCAGTTCTTC; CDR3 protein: CASSLSKVNEQFF
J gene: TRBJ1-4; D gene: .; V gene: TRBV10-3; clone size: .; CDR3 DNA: TGTGCCATCAGTGATATTTTTTTTGCAACTAATGAAAAACTGTTTTTT; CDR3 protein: CAISDIFFATNEKLFF
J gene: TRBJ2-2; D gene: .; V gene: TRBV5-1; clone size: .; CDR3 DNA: TGCGCCAGCAGCTTATTAGACCCGACAATCGGGGAGCTGTTTTTT; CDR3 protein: CASSLLDPTIGELFF
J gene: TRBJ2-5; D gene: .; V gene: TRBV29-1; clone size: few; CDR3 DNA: TGCAGCGTCGACCGGAACGGGGAGACCCAGTACTTC; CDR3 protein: CSVDRNGETQYF
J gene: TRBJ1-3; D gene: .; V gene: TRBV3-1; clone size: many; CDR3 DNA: TGTGCCAGCACATTAAGGCACTCTGGAAACACCATATATTTT; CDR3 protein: CASTLRHSGNTIYF
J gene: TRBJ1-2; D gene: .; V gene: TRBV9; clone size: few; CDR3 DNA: TGTGCCAACAGCGTAGGGCAGGGCTCATATGGCTACACCTTC; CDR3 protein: CANSVGQGSYGYTF
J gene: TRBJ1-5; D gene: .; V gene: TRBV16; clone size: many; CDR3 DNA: TGTGCCAGCAGCCAATTGGGACATATCAATCAGCCCCAGCATTTT; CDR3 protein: CASSQLGHINQPQHF
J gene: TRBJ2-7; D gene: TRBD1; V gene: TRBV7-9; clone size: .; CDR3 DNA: TGTGCCAGCAGCCCCGTGGGACAGGGGGCTCACGAGCAGTACTTC; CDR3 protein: CASSPVGQGAHEQYF
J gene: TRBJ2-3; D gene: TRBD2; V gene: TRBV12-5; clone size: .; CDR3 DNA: TGTGCTAGTGGGCCCGAGCGGGAGAGCACAGATACGCAGTATTTT; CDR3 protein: CASGPERESTDTQYF
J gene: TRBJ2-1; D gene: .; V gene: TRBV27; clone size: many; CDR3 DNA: TGTGCCAGCAGTATTCACAGGGAGTACAATGAGCAGTTCTTC; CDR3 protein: CASSIHREYNEQFF
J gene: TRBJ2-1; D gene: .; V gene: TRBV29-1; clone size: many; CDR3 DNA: TGCAGCGTTGAAGAAGGACTACGCTACAATGAGCAGTTCTTC; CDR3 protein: CSVEEGLRYNEQFF
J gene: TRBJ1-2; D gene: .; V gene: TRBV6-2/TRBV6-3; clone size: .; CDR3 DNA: TGTGCCAGCACCACGACAGGCTATGGCTACACCTTC; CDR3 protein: CASTTTGYGYTF
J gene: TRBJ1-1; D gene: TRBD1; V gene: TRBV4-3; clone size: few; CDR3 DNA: TGCGCCAGCAGCCCCGGGACAGGGGGGACGAACACTGAAGCTTTCTTT; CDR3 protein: CASSPGTGGTNTEAFF
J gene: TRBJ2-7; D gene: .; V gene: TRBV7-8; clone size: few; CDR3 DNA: TGTGCCAGCAGTTACGGAAAAGGGGCCTCCGGGTACGAGCAGTACTTC; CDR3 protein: CASSYGKGASGYEQYF
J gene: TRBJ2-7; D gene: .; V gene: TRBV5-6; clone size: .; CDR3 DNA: TGTGCCAGCAGCCGGGACGACGGGAACTTC; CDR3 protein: CASSRDDGNF
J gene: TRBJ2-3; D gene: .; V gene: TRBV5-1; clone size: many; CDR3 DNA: TGCGCCAGCAGCCAAGGACAACTTAGCACAGATACGCAGTATTTT; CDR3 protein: CASSQGQLSTDTQYF
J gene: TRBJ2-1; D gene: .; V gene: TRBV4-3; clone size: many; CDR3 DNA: TGCGCCAGCAGCCGAGTTTCGGGGGCATTGAATGAGCAGTTCTTC; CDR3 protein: CASSRVSGALNEQFF
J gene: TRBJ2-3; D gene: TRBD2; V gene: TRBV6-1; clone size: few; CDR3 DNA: TGTGCCAGCAGCCAGCGGGGGGACAGCACAGATACGCAGTATTTT; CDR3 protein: CASSQRGDSTDTQYF
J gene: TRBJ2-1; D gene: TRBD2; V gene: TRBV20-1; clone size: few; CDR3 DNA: TGCAGTGCTATCGTTGGACGGTCGACTAGCCCCAAGGGGTCCAATGAGCAGTTCTTC; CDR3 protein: CSAIVGRSTSPKGSNEQFF
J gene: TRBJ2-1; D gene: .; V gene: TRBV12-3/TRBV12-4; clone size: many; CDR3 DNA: TGTGCCAGCAGTTTGGGAGGGGGTGGTGAGCAGTTCTTC; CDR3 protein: CASSLGGGGEQFF
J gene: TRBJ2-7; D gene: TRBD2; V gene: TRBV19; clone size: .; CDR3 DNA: TGTGCCAGTAGTATAATGACTAGCGGGAGGTTCTACGAGCAGTACTTC; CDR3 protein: CASSIMTSGRFYEQYF
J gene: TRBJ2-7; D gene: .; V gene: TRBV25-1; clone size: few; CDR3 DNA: TGTGCCAGCAGTGAATTAAAAGAGCAGTACTTC; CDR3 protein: CASSELKEQYF
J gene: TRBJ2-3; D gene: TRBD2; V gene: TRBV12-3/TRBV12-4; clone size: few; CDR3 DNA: TGTGCCAGCAGTTCAAACCCGGGACTAGCGATCGCAGATACGCAGTATTTT; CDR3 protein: CASSSNPGLAIADTQYF
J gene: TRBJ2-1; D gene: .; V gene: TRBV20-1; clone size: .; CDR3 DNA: TGCAGTGCTAGAGATCTGGTGAGGGCCATGGATGAGCAGTTCTTC; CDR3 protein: CSARDLVRAMDEQFF
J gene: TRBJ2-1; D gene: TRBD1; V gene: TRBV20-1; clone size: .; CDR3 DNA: TGCAGTGCTAGAGATCCTGGTGCAGGGGGCAATGAGCAGTTCTTC; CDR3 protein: CSARDPGAGGNEQFF